This paragraph reports one T cell receptor beta chain. Antigen specificity is unknown. With a J-beta primer mix and a sample-barcoded 5' primer, a second PCR ran about 6 to 11 cycles. From the 5' RACE reads, TCRdb called clonotypes with MiXCR, one entry per CDR3 protein. The table has about 780,000 distinct CDR3 sequences, about 46% seen once. The sample is drawn from a study of blood T cells in healthy people across ages. Points from the study as a whole: Diversity was higher, and naive CD4+ cells more numerous, in long-lived donors than in aged donors.

The CDR3 has 14 amino acids. V was trimmed by 6 bases and J by 1 base, leaving 13 bases between them. The germline CDR1 and CDR2 sequences are DFQATT and SNEGSKA (reference sequence). This chain uses TRBV20-1 with TRBJ2-4; a possible D gene is TRBD1 (6 bases). This receptor was taken from a man at least 80 years old in good health. Sequenced sample: blood. The CDR3 reads CSADIRGAKNIQYF. In DNA form, the CDR3 reads TGCAGTGCGGATATAAGGGGGGCCAAAAACATTCAGTACTTC.